What follows are 19 T cell receptor beta chains derived from one specimen sequenced in a study of identical twins. TCRdb redid the calling of the 5' RACE reads with MiXCR, one entry per CDR3 protein. Seen here are roughly 540,000 distinct CDR3 sequences, roughly 21% observed once, and the top ten hold about 0.99%. These data were likewise used in another study, on T cells expressing NK-cell markers.

Specimen: CD4+ T cells sorted from blood. These receptors all stem from a woman between 18 and 29 years old in good health.

The rearrangement uses TRBV28 and TRBJ2-1, with D maybe TRBD2 (5 bases). CDR3 length: 13 residues. Germline CDR1 MDHEN, CDR2 SYDVKM. V lost 11 bases, J lost 6 bases, and 17 bases lay in between. In nucleotides, the CDR3 is TGTGCCGGGAGCAGGCGCTATGGCAATGAGCAGTTCTTC. Its translation: CAGSRRYGNEQFF. Combining the CDR3 with reference TRBV28 and TRBJ2-1 gives the whole variable domain DVKVTQSSRYLVKRTGEKVFLECVQDMDHENMFWYRQDPGLGLRLIYFSYDVKMKEKGDIPEGYSVSREKKERFSLILESASTNQTSMYLCAGSRRYGNEQFFGPGTRLTVL.

Only a few counts were recorded for this clonotype. V and J are TRBV10-3 and TRBJ2-3, with TRBD2 matching over 9 bases. The CDR3 runs 16 residues. Germline V gene sequence: CDR1 ENHRY, CDR2 SYGVKD. Trimming took 8 bases from V and 1 from J; bases not matched to a gene: 10. CDR3 sequence: CAIHPFSGRGTDTQYF. The CDR3 nucleotides read TGTGCCATCCATCCCTTTAGCGGGAGAGGCACAGATACGCAGTATTTT.

This clonotype was seen ten or more times. V and J are TRBV20-1 and TRBJ2-5; no definite D call. CDR1 and CDR2 (germline): DFQATT, SNEGSKA (reference sequence). The CDR3 is 12 residues long. V was shortened by 3 bases and J by 5 bases, with 10 bases between the two germline ends. Here the CDR3 reads CSASPQEETQYF. The CDR3 nucleotides are TGCAGTGCTAGTCCGCAGGAGGAGACCCAGTACTTC.

The chain has TRBV15 and TRBJ2-1, with a possible D match to TRBD2 (6 bases). Germline CDR1 and CDR2: LNHNV and YYDKDF (reference sequence). There are 14 residues in the CDR3. The germline V and J ends were trimmed by 1 base and 8 bases, with 12 bases remaining between them. The CDR3 loop is CATSRGAGFDEQFF. CDR3 in DNA: TGTGCCACCAGCAGAGGGGCGGGGTTCGATGAGCAGTTCTTC.

This clonotype was observed many times. The V gene is TRBV29-1, the J gene TRBJ1-1; no clear D gene. The CDR3 loop spans 11 amino acids. Germline-derived CDR1 and CDR2 are SQVTM and ANQGSEA. Trimming left V 5 bases short and J 1 base short, with 5 bases between. Here the CDR3 reads CSVIKNTEAFF. In DNA, the CDR3 is TGCAGCGTTATTAAGAACACTGAAGCTTTCTTT.

The chain couples TRBV7-2 to TRBJ1-2; weak D call: TRBD1 (6 bases). Trimming removed 5 bases from V and 7 bases from J, with 20 bases in between. CDR1 is SGHTA, CDR2 FQGNSA, per germline. The CDR3 consists of 15 residues. The CDR3 spells CASSQGPHRDSGYTF. CDR3 nucleotide sequence: TGTGCCAGCAGCCAAGGACCGCACAGGGATTCTGGCTACACCTTC.

The chain is built from TRBV7-8 and TRBJ1-1; unclear D gene. The CDR3 spans 12 residues. V lost 5 bases, J lost 7 bases, and 11 bases lay in between. Germline V gene data show CDR1 as SGHVS and CDR2 as FQNEAQ. The DNA for the CDR3 is TGTGCCAGCAGCGTGGAGGTCGGTGAAGCTTTCTTT. Its protein product is CASSVEVGEAFF.

The gene calls are TRBV5-1 and TRBJ2-1; 8 bases line up with TRBD2. The J segment lost 2 bases and the V segment lost 4 bases, leaving 8 bases of the junction unmatched. This CDR3 comprises 16 residues. Germline values: CDR1 SGHRS, CDR2 YFSETQ. CDR3 in DNA: TGCGCCAGCAGCGCGGAACGGGGGGGCACCTACAATGAGCAGTTCTTC. It codes for CASSAERGGTYNEQFF. The whole variable domain, remainder taken from reference TRBV5-1 and TRBJ2-1, is KAGVTQTPRYLIKTRGQQVTLSCSPISGHRSVSWYQQTPGQGLQFLFEYFSETQRNKGNFPGRFSGRQFSNSRSEMNVSTLELGDSALYLCASSAERGGTYNEQFFGPGTRLTVL.

This clonotype turned up a few times. The chain carries TRBV7-9 and TRBJ2-7; 9 nucleotides line up with TRBD2. The CDR3 runs to 15 residues. CDR1 is SEHNR, CDR2 FQNEAQ, per germline (reference sequence). The V and J ends lost 4 bases and 6 bases, in that order; junction bases with no gene match: 10. CDR3 region: CASSSPGLAVREQYF. CDR3 nucleotide sequence: TGTGCCAGCAGCTCCCCGGGACTAGCTGTGCGCGAGCAGTACTTC.

The chain is built from TRBV4-3 and TRBJ1-2; D ambiguous. The V end was cut by 0 bases, the J end by 4 bases, with 9 bases between. The CDR3 is 14 amino acids. The V gene's germline CDR1 is LGHNA and CDR2 YSLEER. CDR3 sequence reads: CASSQEGLSYGYTF. The DNA of the CDR3 is TGCGCCAGCAGCCAAGAAGGCTTATCCTATGGCTACACCTTC.

This clonotype was detected many times. The rearrangement uses TRBV12-3 or TRBV12-4 and TRBJ2-1; unclear D gene. This CDR3 is built from 13 residues. Between the trimmed V and J ends, which lost 2 bases and 4 bases, there was a span of 6 bases. For the CDR3, the DNA is TGTGCCAGCAGTTTAAGGCCGTACAATGAGCAGTTCTTC. This encodes CASSLRPYNEQFF.

This clonotype was seen a few times. The chain employs TRBV10-1 and TRBJ2-1; 9 nucleotides match TRBD1. V trimming: 10 bases; J trimming: 1 base; junction bases outside the gene matches: 11. The CDR3 runs to 16 residues. CDR1 WNHNN and CDR2 SYGVQD come from the germline V gene (reference sequence). CDR3 in DNA: TGCGCCACCCAACCCGGGACAGGGTGGTCCTACAATGAGCAGTTCTTC. Translated, it gives CATQPGTGWSYNEQFF.

The V gene is TRBV5-1, the J gene TRBJ2-3, with 8 nucleotides matching TRBD1. J lost 5 bases, V lost 4 bases, and 9 bases had no gene match. The CDR3 has 15 residues. CDR1 and CDR2 from the germline V gene are SGHRS and YFSETQ. As DNA, the CDR3 is TGCGCCAGCAGCGAAAGGACAGGGAAGGAAGATACGCAGTATTTT. Protein product: CASSERTGKEDTQYF.

V is TRBV6-1 and J is TRBJ1-6; tentative D call: TRBD1 (6 bases). V lost 7 bases and J lost 7, with 14 bases in between. Germline V gives CDR1 MNHNS, CDR2 SASEGT. The CDR3 length is 14 residues. This CDR3 reads CASIMDSANSPLHF. The DNA for the CDR3 is TGTGCCAGCATAATGGACAGCGCGAATTCACCCCTCCACTTT.

This clonotype was seen a few times. The chain employs TRBV20-1 and TRBJ1-1; weak D call: TRBD1 (5 bases). With 0 bases removed from V and 2 bases from J, the gap between germline ends came to 10 bases. The V gene's germline CDR1 is DFQATT and CDR2 SNEGSKA (reference sequence). The CDR3 runs to 14 residues. For the CDR3, the DNA is TGCAGTGCTAGAGATCTCCAGGGAAACACTGAAGCTTTCTTT. This translates into CSARDLQGNTEAFF.

The chain joins TRBV11-3 to TRBJ2-7; D not resolved. This CDR3 region has 11 residues. The V gene lost 8 bases and the J gene lost 8 bases, with 13 bases spanning the gap. Germline CDR1 is SGHNT and CDR2 is YENEEA. The CDR3 here is CASRAASQQYF. The CDR3 DNA reads TGTGCCAGCCGAGCTGCTTCCCAGCAGTACTTC. Based on the CDR3 plus reference TRBV11-3 and TRBJ2-7, the full variable domain is EAGVVQSPRYKIIEKKQPVAFWCNPISGHNTLYWYLQNLGQGPELLIRYENEEAVDDSQLPKDRFSAERLKGVDSTLKIQPAELGDSAVYLCASRAASQQYFGPGTRLTVT.

The chain uses TRBV20-1 and TRBJ2-3; a weak D match, TRBD2 (5 bases). The CDR3 has 13 residues. V lost 6 bases to trimming and J lost 2 bases, with 12 bases between them. Germline CDR1 reads DFQATT; CDR2 reads SNEGSKA (reference sequence). DNA of the CDR3: TGCAGTGCCAGGAGGAGCAACACAGATACGCAGTATTTT. Protein sequence: CSARRSNTDTQYF.

The chain links TRBV7-9 to TRBJ1-5; a possible D gene is TRBD1 (5 bases). The germline V and J ends were trimmed by 3 bases and 6 bases, with 6 bases remaining between them. This CDR3 spans 12 amino acids. Per germline, CDR1 SEHNR and CDR2 FQNEAQ (reference sequence). The CDR3 region is CASSLGPQPQHF. As DNA, the CDR3 is TGTGCCAGCAGCTTGGGACCTCAGCCCCAGCATTTT. The complete variable domain, with remaining parts taken from reference TRBV7-9 and TRBJ1-5, reads DTGVSQNPRHKITKRGQNVTFRCDPISEHNRLYWYRQTLGQGPEFLTYFQNEAQLEKSRLLSDRFSAERPKGSFSTLEIQRTEQGDSAMYLCASSLGPQPQHFGDGTRLSIL.

This clonotype was seen at least ten times. J is TRBJ1-2 and V is TRBV6-2 or TRBV6-3, with D maybe TRBD1 (6 bases). Trimming stripped 0 bases from V and 4 bases from J, with 12 bases between. Germline V gene lookup returns CDR1 MNHEY and CDR2 SVGEGT. This CDR3 contains 15 residues. The CDR3 sequence is CASSYSKQGSYGYTF. CDR3 DNA sequence: TGTGCCAGCAGTTACTCCAAACAGGGATCCTATGGCTACACCTTC.